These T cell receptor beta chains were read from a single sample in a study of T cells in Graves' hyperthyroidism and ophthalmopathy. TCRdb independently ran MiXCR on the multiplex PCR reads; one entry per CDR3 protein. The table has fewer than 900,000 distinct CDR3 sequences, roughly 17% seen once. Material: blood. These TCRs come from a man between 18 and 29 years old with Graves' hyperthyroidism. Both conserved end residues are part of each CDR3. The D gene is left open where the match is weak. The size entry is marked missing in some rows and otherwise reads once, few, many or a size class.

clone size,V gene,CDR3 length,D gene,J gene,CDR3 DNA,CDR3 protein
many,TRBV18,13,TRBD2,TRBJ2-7,TGTGCCAGCTCACCGGGACTAGCGAACGAGCAGTACTTC,CASSPGLANEQYF
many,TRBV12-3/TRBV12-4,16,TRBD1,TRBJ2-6,TGTGCCAGCAGTCCAGGGACAGGGTCTGGGGCCAACGTCCTGACTTTC,CASSPGTGSGANVLTF
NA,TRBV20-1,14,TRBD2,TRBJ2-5,TGCAGTGCTAGGACCAGGGAGGGTTATGAGACCCAGTACTTC,CSARTREGYETQYF
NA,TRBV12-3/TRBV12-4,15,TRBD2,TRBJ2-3,TGTGCCAGCAGTCAAAGGAGCGGGAGAGCAGATACGCAGTATTTT,CASSQRSGRADTQYF
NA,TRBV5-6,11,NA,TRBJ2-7,TGTGCCAGCAGCTGGGGATTCGAGCAGTACTTC,CASSWGFEQYF
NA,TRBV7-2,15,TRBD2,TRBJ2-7,TGTGCCAGCAGCTTAGAACTAGCGGGGATGTACGAGCAGTACTTC,CASSLELAGMYEQYF
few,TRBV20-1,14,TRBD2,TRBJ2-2,TGCAGTCCTTTGGCGGGAGAGTCAGCCGGGGAGCTGTTTTTT,CSPLAGESAGELFF
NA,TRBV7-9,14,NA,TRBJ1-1,TGTGCCAGCGCTACCTGGAGTGGATTAGCCGAAGCTTTCTTT,CASATWSGLAEAFF
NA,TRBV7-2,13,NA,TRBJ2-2,TGTGCCAGCAGCTTTACCATCGGCGGGGAGCTGTTTTTT,CASSFTIGGELFF
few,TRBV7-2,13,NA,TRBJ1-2,TGTGCCAGCAGCTTAGGGCAGGTGGCTGGCTACACCTTC,CASSLGQVAGYTF
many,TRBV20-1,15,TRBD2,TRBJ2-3,TGCAGTGCTCATCGACGGGGGGGGGGGGCAGATACGCAGTATTTT,CSAHRRGGGADTQYF
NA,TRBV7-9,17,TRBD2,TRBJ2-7,TGTGCCAGCAGCTTAGGACGGCTAGCGGGGATCTCCTACGAGCAGTACTTC,CASSLGRLAGISYEQYF
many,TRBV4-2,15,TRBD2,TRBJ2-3,TGTGCCAGCAGCCAGGGACTAGCGGGGGCAGATACGCAGTATTTT,CASSQGLAGADTQYF
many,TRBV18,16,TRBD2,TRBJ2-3,TGTGCCAGCTCACCACTAGCGGGAGGCCCCCCAGATACGCAGTATTTT,CASSPLAGGPPDTQYF
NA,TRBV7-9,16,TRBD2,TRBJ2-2,TGTGCCAGCAGCGAACTAGCGGGGGTAGACACCGGGGAGCTGTTTTTT,CASSELAGVDTGELFF
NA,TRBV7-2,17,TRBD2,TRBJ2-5,TGTGCCAGCAGCTTACGCGGACTAGCGGGAGGAGGTGAGACCCAGTACTTC,CASSLRGLAGGGETQYF
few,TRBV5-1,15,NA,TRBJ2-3,TGCGCCAGCAGCCCCCGTTTCCTTGGCGCAGATACGCAGTATTTT,CASSPRFLGADTQYF
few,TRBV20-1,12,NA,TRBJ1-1,TGCAGTGCTAGCCCCGGTGCAGGGAGAGCTTTCTTT,CSASPGAGRAFF
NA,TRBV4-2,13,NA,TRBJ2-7,TGTGCCAGCAGCCAGAAGCCCGAAAACGAGCAGTACTTC,CASSQKPENEQYF
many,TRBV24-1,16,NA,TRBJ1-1,TGTGCCACCAGTGATGCCCCCGGGGGGCGGAACACTGAAGCTTTCTTT,CATSDAPGGRNTEAFF
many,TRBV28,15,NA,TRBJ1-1,TGTGCCAGCAGTTTGGTAGGGTTTGAGAGCACTGAAGCTTTCTTT,CASSLVGFESTEAFF
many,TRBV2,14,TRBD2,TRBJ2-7,TGTGCCAGCAGTGGCACTAGCGGGCCCTACGAGCAGTACTTC,CASSGTSGPYEQYF
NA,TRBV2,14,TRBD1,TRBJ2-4,TGTGCCAGCAGTGGCAGACAGGGGGTTTCGCCTCAGTACTTC,CASSGRQGVSPQYF
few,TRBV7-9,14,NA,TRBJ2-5,TGTGCCAGCAGCCATGTTCAGGGTTTCGAGACCCAGTACTTC,CASSHVQGFETQYF
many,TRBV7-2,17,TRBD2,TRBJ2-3,TGTGCCAGCAGCTTAGGTCGGACTAGCGGGAGCGCAGATACGCAGTATTTT,CASSLGRTSGSADTQYF
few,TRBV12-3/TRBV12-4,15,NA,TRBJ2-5,TGTGCCAGCAGTCCCAGCAAGCATTACCAAGAGACCCAGTACTTC,CASSPSKHYQETQYF
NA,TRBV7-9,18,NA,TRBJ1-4,TGTGCCAGCAGCTTAGATGCAGGAGTACGTATAGCTAATGAAAAACTGTTTTTT,CASSLDAGVRIANEKLFF
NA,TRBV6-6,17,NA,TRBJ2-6,TGTGCCAGCAGTTACTCCAGTCTGTTCTCTGGGGCCAACGTCCTGACTTTC,CASSYSSLFSGANVLTF
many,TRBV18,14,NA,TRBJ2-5,TGTGCCAGCTCACCACCGGCAGCGACAGAGACCCAGTACTTC,CASSPPAATETQYF
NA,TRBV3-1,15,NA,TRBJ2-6,TGTGCCAGCAGCCAGTATTTCTCTGGGGCCAACGTCCTGACTTTC,CASSQYFSGANVLTF
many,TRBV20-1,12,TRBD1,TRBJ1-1,TGCAGTGCTAGTCGACAGGGGGCCGAAGCTTTCTTT,CSASRQGAEAFF
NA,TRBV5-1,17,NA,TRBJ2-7,TGCGCCAGCAGCTTGGCCCGGGGGCAGGTCGTCAGCCACGAGCAGTACTTC,CASSLARGQVVSHEQYF
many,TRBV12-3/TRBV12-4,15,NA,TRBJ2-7,TGTGCCAGCAGAGGGTCCGGGGGCCCTCACTACGAGCAGTACTTC,CASRGSGGPHYEQYF
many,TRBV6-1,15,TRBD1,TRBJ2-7,TGTGCCAGCAGTAGAGGGGGACAGGGGACCTACGAGCAGTACTTC,CASSRGGQGTYEQYF
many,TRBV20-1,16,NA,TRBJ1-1,TGCAGTGCTCAGATCCTGGGCGAGGATAGTCTCGCTGAAGCTTTCTTT,CSAQILGEDSLAEAFF
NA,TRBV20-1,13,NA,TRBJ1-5,TGCAGTGCTAGAGTGCCAGGGCGGCAGCCCCAGCATTTT,CSARVPGRQPQHF
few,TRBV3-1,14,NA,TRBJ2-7,TGTGCCAGCAGCCAAGATCTGCGGGGTTACGAGCAGTACTTC,CASSQDLRGYEQYF
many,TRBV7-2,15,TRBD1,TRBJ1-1,TGTGCCAGCAGCTTAGGCCCGACAGGGGGCACTGAAGCTTTCTTT,CASSLGPTGGTEAFF
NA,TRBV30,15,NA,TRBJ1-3,TGTGCCTGGAGTGTCGGCAGCGCATCTGGAAACACCATATATTTT,CAWSVGSASGNTIYF
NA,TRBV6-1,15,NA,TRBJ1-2,TGTGCCAGCAGTGAAGAGAGCAGGGCATACTATGGCTACACCTTC,CASSEESRAYYGYTF
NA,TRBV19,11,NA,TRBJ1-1,TGTGCCAGTAGTATGAGGTCAGAAGCTTTCTTT,CASSMRSEAFF
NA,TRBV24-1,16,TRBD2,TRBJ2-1,TGTGCCACCAGTGAGGAGCTAGCGGGAGCTCTGGATGAGCAGTTCTTC,CATSEELAGALDEQFF
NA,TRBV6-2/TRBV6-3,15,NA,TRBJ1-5,TGTGCCAGCAGTCTCGGACCAAGGAGCAATCAGCCCCAGCATTTT,CASSLGPRSNQPQHF
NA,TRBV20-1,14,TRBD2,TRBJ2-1,TGCAGTGCACCACCTAGCGGGAGTGGAAATGAGCAGTTCTTC,CSAPPSGSGNEQFF
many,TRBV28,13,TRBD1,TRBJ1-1,TGTGCCAGCAGACCGACAGGGACCACTGAAGCTTTCTTT,CASRPTGTTEAFF